The sequence of this T cell receptor (beta chain) was determined in a study of blood T cell repertoires in COVID-19 (TCRdb year 2020). A note on the overall study: Samples from collaborators originated in the United States, Italy and Spain and spanned both the acute and convalescent phases of COVID-19. Where available, HLA class I and class II types were obtained from metadata supplied by the sample provider rather than from assay-based typing. The samples were drawn from the first 160 participants of the ongoing ImmuneRACE study and from more than 1,000 subjects provided by 6 global collaborators. A de-identified subject ID, COVID-19 status, age in years and sex were almost always included in the sample metadata. The material from the prospective study consisted of cDNA or gDNA derived from T cells, B-cell-depleted T cells, or PBMCs. Deeply sampled blood TCRbeta repertoires from subjects exposed to, actively infected with, or recovered from COVID-19 were included in the dataset. The repertoires were released in a freely available public database meant as a resource for research on the immune response to SARS-CoV-2. Broader findings and caveats from the paper: The quantity of clinical and demographic metadata differed by source and by participant and was supplied without curation.

The immunoSEQ Assay, a bias-controlled multiplex PCR, was used to amplify TCRbeta CDR3 regions from genomic DNA. The original methods were these. Within the assay, amplification of reference gene primers was used to estimate how many nucleated cells each sample contained. To quantify the absolute abundance of each unique TCRbeta CDR3 rearrangement, sequence reads were collapsed and filtered. For each sample, productive Simpson clonality was calculated as the square root of Simpson's diversity index over productive rearrangements. TCRdb limited this immuneACCESS table to in-frame rearrangements with V and J called. A share of clones is missing; checked studies link under half to unresolved V genes, and the rest is unexplained. V and J calls plus clone size are reproduced from that table; the DNA served to infer D and trimming. The sample records nearly 300,000 clones, nearly 90% of which are singletons. Less than 3% of the sample is held by the ten biggest clonotypes.

The CDR3 runs 15 residues from the cysteine to the phenylalanine. The sequence is cut down to CDR3 DNA, 45 bases in frame from base 1. The germline V gene encodes CDR1 SGHRS and CDR2 YFSETQ. V was cut back by 4 bases and J by 1 base, leaving a gap of 13 bases between them. Enrolling through a virtual design, the prospective study's participants ranged in age from roughly 18 to 95 years and lived across roughly 23 United States geographic areas. In the prospective study, participants were assigned to cohorts based on the clinical history participants reported in a screening survey and a study questionnaire. Exposed participants were defined as having been in contact with someone with a PCR-confirmed or clinician-diagnosed COVID-19 case within 2 weeks of study entry. Mobile phlebotomists in the prospective study collected whole blood, serum and a nasopharyngeal or oropharyngeal swab from every participant. Participants in the prospective study had the option to provide additional blood draws and questionnaires over an approximately 2-month period. Before DNA extraction, prospective study blood samples were shipped either frozen or at room temperature.

Remarks on this clone: No antigen is known for it. There are no base qualities to consult, and no much larger clone falls within one base.

The sample consisted of PBMCs or T cells enriched from blood (not recorded which). The sequence links TRBV5-1 to TRBJ2-3, with TRBD1 perhaps the D gene, on 5 matching bases. This TCR was sampled from a woman between 45 and 60 years old who had been exposed to COVID-19. The CDR3 has the sequence CASSLAQARTDTQYF. Here is the DNA: TGCGCCAGCAGCCTCGCACAGGCCCGCACAGATACGCAGTATTTT.